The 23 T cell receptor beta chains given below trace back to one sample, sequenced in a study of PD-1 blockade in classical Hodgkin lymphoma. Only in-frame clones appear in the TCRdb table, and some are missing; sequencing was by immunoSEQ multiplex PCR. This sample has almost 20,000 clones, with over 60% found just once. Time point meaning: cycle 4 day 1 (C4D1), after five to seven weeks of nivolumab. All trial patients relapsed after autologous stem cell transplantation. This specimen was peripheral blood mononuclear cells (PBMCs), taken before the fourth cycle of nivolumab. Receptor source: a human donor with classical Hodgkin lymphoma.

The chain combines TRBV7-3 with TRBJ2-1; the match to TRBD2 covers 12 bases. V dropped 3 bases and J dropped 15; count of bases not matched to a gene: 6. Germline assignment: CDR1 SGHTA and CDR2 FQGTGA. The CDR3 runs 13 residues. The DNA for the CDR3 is TGTGCCAGCAGCTTGAGCCCGGGACTAGCGGGGTTCTTC. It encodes CASSLSPGLAGFF.

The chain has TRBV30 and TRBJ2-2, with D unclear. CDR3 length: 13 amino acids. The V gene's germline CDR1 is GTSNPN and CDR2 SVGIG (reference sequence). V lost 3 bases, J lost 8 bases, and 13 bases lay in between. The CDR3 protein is CAWSGDGAGELFF. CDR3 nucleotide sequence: TGTGCCTGGAGCGGAGACGGAGCTGGGGAGCTGTTTTTT.

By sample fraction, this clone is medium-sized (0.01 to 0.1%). This chain's CDR3 is CSVDGRGTGELFF. CDR3 nucleotides: TGCAGCGTTGATGGCAGGGGCACCGGGGAGCTGTTTTTT. The chain combines TRBV29-1 with TRBJ2-2; tentative D call: TRBD1 (6 bases). There are 13 residues in the CDR3. The germline V gene has CDR1 SQVTM and CDR2 ANQGSEA. The V end was cut by 3 bases, the J end by 4 bases, with 9 bases between.

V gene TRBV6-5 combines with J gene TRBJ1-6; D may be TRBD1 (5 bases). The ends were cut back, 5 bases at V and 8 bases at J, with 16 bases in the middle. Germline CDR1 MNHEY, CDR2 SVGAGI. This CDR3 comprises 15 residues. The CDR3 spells CASSPSRGGDSPLHF. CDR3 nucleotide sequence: TGTGCCAGCAGTCCCTCGAGGGGAGGGGATTCACCCCTCCACTTT.

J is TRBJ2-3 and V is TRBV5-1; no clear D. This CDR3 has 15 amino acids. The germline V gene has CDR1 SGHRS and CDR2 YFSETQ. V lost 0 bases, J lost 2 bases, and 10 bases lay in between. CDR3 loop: CASSLGSVFTDTQYF. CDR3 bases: TGCGCCAGCAGCTTGGGGTCGGTCTTCACAGATACGCAGTATTTT.

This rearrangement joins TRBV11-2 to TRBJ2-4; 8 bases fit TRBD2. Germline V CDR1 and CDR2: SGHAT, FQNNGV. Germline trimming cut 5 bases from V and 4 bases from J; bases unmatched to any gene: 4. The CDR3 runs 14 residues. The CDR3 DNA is TGTGCCAGCAGCCAGGCGGGAGGTAAAAACATTCAGTACTTC. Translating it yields CASSQAGGKNIQYF.

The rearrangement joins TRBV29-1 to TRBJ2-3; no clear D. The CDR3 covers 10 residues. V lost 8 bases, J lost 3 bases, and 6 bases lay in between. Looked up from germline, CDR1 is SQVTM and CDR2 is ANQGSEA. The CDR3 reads CSIETDTQYF. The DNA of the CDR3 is TGCAGCATAGAGACAGATACGCAGTATTTT.

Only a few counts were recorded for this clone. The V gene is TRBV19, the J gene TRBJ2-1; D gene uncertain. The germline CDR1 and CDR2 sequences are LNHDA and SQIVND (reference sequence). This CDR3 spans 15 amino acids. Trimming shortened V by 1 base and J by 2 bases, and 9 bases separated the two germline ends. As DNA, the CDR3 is TGTGCCAGTAGTATAGTTGGCAGCCCCTACAATGAGCAGTTCTTC. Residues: CASSIVGSPYNEQFF.

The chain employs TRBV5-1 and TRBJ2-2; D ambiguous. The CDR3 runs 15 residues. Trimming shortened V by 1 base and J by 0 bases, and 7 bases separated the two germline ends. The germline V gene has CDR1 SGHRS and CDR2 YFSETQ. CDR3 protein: CASSLQQTNTGELFF. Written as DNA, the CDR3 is TGCGCCAGCAGCTTGCAGCAGACGAACACCGGGGAGCTGTTTTTT. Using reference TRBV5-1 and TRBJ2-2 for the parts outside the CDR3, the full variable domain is KAGVTQTPRYLIKTRGQQVTLSCSPISGHRSVSWYQQTPGQGLQFLFEYFSETQRNKGNFPGRFSGRQFSNSRSEMNVSTLELGDSALYLCASSLQQTNTGELFFGEGSRLTVL.

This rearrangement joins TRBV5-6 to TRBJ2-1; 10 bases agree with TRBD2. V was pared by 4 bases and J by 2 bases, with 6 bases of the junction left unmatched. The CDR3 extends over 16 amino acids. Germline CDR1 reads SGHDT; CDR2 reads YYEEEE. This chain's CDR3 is CASSLAGESPYNEQFF. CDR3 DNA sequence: TGTGCCAGCAGCCTAGCGGGAGAGTCCCCCTACAATGAGCAGTTCTTC. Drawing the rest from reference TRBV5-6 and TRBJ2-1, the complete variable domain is DAGVTQSPTHLIKTRGQQVTLRCSPKSGHDTVSWYQQALGQGPQFIFQYYEEEERQRGNFPDRFSGHQFPNYSSELNVNALLLGDSALYLCASSLAGESPYNEQFFGPGTRLTVL.

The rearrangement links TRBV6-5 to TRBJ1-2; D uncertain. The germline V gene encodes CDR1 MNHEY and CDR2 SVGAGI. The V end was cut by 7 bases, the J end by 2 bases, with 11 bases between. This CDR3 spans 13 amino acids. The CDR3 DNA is TGTGCCAGCAAAACGTCTGGGAACTATGGCTACACCTTC. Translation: CASKTSGNYGYTF.

The CDR3 DNA follows: TGTGCCAGCAGGAACTACCAAGATACGCAGTATTTT. Its translation is CASRNYQDTQYF. The J gene is TRBJ2-3, the V gene TRBV2; no definite D call. The CDR3 covers 12 residues. The V gene lost 6 bases and the J gene lost 5 bases, with 9 bases spanning the gap. CDR1 is SNHLY and CDR2 is FYNNEI in the germline V gene.

The CDR3 sequence: CARKGSGGELFF. In DNA, the CDR3 is TGTGCCAGGAAGGGTTCGGGCGGGGAGCTGTTTTTT. The chain links TRBV19 to TRBJ2-2; no clear D gene. V was cut by 9 bases and J by 7 bases, with 12 bases left in between. This CDR3 has 12 amino acids. Germline V CDR1 and CDR2: LNHDA, SQIVND (reference sequence).

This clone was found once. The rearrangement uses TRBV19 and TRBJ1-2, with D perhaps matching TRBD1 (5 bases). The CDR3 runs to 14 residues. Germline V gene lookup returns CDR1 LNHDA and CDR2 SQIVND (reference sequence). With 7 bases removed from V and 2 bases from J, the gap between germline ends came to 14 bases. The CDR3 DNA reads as TGTGCCAGTACCCGAGGACATACGAACTATGGCTACACCTTC. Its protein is CASTRGHTNYGYTF. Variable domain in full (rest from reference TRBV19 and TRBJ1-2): DGGITQSPKYLFRKEGQNVTLSCEQNLNHDAMYWYRQDPGQGLRLIYYSQIVNDFQKGDIAEGYSVSREKKESFPLTVTSAQKNPTAFYLCASTRGHTNYGYTFGSGTRLTVV.

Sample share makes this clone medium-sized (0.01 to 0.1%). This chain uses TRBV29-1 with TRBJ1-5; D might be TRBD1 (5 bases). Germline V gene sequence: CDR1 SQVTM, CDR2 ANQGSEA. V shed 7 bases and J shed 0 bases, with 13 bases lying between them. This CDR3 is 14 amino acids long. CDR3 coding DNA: TGCAGCGGCCGGGACGGCGATAGCAATCAGCCCCAGCATTTT. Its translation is CSGRDGDSNQPQHF.

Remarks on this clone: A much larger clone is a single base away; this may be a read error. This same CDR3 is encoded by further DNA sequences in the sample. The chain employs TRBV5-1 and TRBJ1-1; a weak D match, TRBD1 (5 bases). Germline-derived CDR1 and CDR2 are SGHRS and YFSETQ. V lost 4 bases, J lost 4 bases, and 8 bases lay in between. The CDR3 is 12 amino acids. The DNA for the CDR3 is TGCGCCAGCAGCCCGGGGGGCACTGAAGCTTTCTTT. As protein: CASSPGGTEAFF.

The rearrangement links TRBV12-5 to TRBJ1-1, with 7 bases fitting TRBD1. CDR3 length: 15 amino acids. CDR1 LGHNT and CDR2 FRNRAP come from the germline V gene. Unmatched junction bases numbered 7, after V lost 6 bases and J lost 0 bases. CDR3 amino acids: CASGKGQPMNTEAFF. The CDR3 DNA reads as TGTGCTAGTGGGAAGGGACAGCCTATGAACACTGAAGCTTTCTTT.

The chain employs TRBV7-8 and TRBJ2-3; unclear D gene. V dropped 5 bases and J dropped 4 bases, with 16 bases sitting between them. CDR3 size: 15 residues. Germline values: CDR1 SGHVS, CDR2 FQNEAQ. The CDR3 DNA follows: TGTGCCAGCAGCGTGGGGTACCGCAGCCCAGATACGCAGTATTTT. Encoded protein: CASSVGYRSPDTQYF.

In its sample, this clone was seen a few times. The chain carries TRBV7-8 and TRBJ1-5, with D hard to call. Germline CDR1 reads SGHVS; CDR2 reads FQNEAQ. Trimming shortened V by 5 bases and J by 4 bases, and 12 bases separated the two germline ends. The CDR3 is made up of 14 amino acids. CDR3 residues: CASSLRIGNQPQHF. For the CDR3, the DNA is TGTGCCAGCAGCCTTCGGATCGGGAATCAGCCCCAGCATTTT.

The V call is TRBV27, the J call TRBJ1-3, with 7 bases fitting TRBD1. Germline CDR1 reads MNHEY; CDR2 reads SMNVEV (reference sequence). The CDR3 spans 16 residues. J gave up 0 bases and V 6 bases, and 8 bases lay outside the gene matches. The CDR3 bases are TGTGCCAGCAGCAGGGGGGGCAGATCCTCTGGAAACACCATATATTTT. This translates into CASSRGGRSSGNTIYF.

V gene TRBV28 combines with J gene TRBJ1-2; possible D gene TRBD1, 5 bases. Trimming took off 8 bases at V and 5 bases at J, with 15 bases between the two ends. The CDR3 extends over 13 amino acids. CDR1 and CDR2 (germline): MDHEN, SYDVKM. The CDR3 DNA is TGTGCCAGCGGAGACAGTTCCCTATATGGCTACACCTTC. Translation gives CASGDSSLYGYTF.

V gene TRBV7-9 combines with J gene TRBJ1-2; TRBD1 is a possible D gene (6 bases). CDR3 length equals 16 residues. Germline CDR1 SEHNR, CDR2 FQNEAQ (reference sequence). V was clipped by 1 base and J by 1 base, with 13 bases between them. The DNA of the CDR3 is TGTGCCAGCAGCTTAGTGGGATTACAGGGTAACTATGGCTACACCTTC. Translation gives CASSLVGLQGNYGYTF.

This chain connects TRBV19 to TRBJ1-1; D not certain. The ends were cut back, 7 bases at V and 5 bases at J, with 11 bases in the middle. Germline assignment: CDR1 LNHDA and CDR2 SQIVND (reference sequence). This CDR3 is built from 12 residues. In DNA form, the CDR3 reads TGTGCCAGTACGCCCGGAGGTACTGAAGCTTTCTTT. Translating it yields CASTPGGTEAFF.